This passage covers 13 T cell receptor beta chains from one sample sequenced in a study of cytomegalovirus exposure and HLA in healthy donors. The primer mix had 60 Vbeta and 13 Jbeta primers. Data came from immunoSEQ multiplex PCR; TCRdb stores just in-frame clones and leaves some out. The data hold under 110,000 clones, with roughly 85% observed a single time. The specimen sequenced was PBMCs. The receptors were sampled from a man aged 30-40 years in good health and CMV-seronegative.

V and J are TRBV25-1 and TRBJ2-5, with 8 nucleotides matching TRBD1. The CDR3 has 14 amino acids. V lost 6 bases to trimming and J lost 1 base; unmatched junction nucleotides: 4. Germline V CDR1 and CDR2: MGHDK, SYGVNS. The CDR3 region has the DNA TGTGCCAGCAGCAACAGGGGGAGCCAAGAGACCCAGTACTTC. It specifies CASSNRGSQETQYF. Combining the CDR3 with reference TRBV25-1 and TRBJ2-5 gives the whole variable domain EADIYQTPRYLVIGTGKKITLECSQTMGHDKMYWYQQDPGMELHLIHYSYGVNSTEKGDLSSESTVSRIRTEHFPLTLESARPSHTSQYLCASSNRGSQETQYFGPGTRLLVL.

The V and J genes are TRBV4-1 and TRBJ1-5, with D uncertain. Trimming cost V 2 bases and J 5 bases, with 13 bases left between them. The length of the CDR3 is 15 residues. Germline loops: CDR1 MGHRA, CDR2 YSYEKL. CDR3 loop: CASSQTGREHQPQHF. The CDR3 coding sequence is TGCGCCAGCAGCCAAACCGGGAGGGAGCATCAGCCCCAGCATTTT.

V usage is TRBV7-9 and J usage is TRBJ1-1, with 9 nucleotides matching TRBD1. Germline loops: CDR1 SEHNR, CDR2 FQNEAQ (reference sequence). This CDR3 is 15 amino acids long. Losses at the gene ends were 1 base for V and 7 bases for J; bases not matched to a gene: 7. CDR3 loop: CASSLGWDRAIEAFF. In DNA, the CDR3 is TGTGCCAGCAGCTTAGGCTGGGACAGGGCGATTGAAGCTTTCTTT.

The rearrangement joins TRBV10-3 to TRBJ1-2; D might be TRBD1 (6 bases). The V end lost 3 bases, the J end lost 4 bases, and 12 bases lay between the germline ends. This CDR3 region has 14 residues. The germline gives CDR1 ENHRY, CDR2 SYGVKD. Written as DNA, the CDR3 is TGTGCCATCAGTGACTCACAGGGTAGCTATGGCTACACCTTC. Amino acids: CAISDSQGSYGYTF.

The chain recombines TRBV27 with TRBJ2-5; TRBD1 agrees at 8 bases. The CDR3 runs 16 residues. With V trimmed by 2 bases and J by 5 bases, 10 bases remained unmatched. Germline V gene data show CDR1 as MNHEY and CDR2 as SMNVEV (reference sequence). Here the CDR3 DNA reads TGTGCCAGCAGTTTAGGGCAGACAGGGGCACGGGAGACCCAGTACTTC. It specifies CASSLGQTGARETQYF.

The rearrangement links TRBV18 to TRBJ2-1; maybe TRBD2 (6 bases). With 6 bases removed from V and 0 bases from J, the gap between germline ends came to 21 bases. There are 18 residues in the CDR3. Germline-derived CDR1 and CDR2 are KGHSH and LQKENI. DNA for the CDR3: TGTGCCAGCTCCTTACGCGGGGAGCAAATGAGCTCCTACAATGAGCAGTTCTTC. Its protein is CASSLRGEQMSSYNEQFF.

This CDR3 reads CASSSGLLAKNIQYF. The DNA of the CDR3 is TGTGCCAGCAGTTCGGGGTTATTAGCCAAAAACATTCAGTACTTC. The chain combines TRBV28 with TRBJ2-4; TRBD2 is a possible D gene (5 bases). The CDR3 runs to 15 residues. Between the trimmed V and J ends, which lost 4 bases and 0 bases, there was a span of 10 bases. CDR1 and CDR2 from the germline V gene are MDHEN and SYDVKM. The whole variable domain, remainder taken from reference TRBV28 and TRBJ2-4, is DVKVTQSSRYLVKRTGEKVFLECVQDMDHENMFWYRQDPGLGLRLIYFSYDVKMKEKGDIPEGYSVSREKKERFSLILESASTNQTSMYLCASSSGLLAKNIQYFGAGTRLSVL.

The J gene is TRBJ2-1, the V gene TRBV11-2, with TRBD2 matching over 7 bases. V was clipped by 5 bases and J by 12 bases; unmatched bases: 4. Germline CDR1 reads SGHAT; CDR2 reads FQNNGV. This CDR3 is 11 amino acids long. This CDR3 is CASSIRTRQFF. DNA for the CDR3: TGTGCCAGCAGCATACGGACTAGGCAGTTCTTC.

This chain joins TRBV28 and TRBJ2-1; 8 bases agree with TRBD2. CDR3 size: 16 residues. The trim removed 6 bases at V and 6 bases at J, leaving 13 bases unmatched. Germline CDR1 and CDR2: MDHEN and SYDVKM. In DNA, the CDR3 is TGTGCCAGCAGACCAGCCGGGACTAGAACAGGCAATGAGCAGTTCTTC. Residues: CASRPAGTRTGNEQFF.

The chain has TRBV7-9 and TRBJ2-1, with D perhaps matching TRBD1 (5 bases). CDR1 and CDR2 (germline): SEHNR, FQNEAQ (reference sequence). CDR3 length: 15 amino acids. Trimming removed 5 bases from V and 0 bases from J, with 11 bases in between. The CDR3, as DNA: TGTGCCAGCAGCCCACAGGTGAGCTCCTACAATGAGCAGTTCTTC. The encoded protein is CASSPQVSSYNEQFF.

V and J are TRBV4-2 and TRBJ2-3; 11 positions match TRBD2. Losses at the gene ends were 1 base for V and 0 bases for J; bases not matched to a gene: 9. The CDR3 extends over 19 amino acids. Looked up from germline, CDR1 is LGHNA and CDR2 is YNFKEQ. The CDR3 sequence: CASSQGSPGTSGSTDTQYF. The CDR3 DNA sequence: TGTGCCAGCAGCCAAGGCTCTCCCGGGACTAGCGGCAGCACAGATACGCAGTATTTT.

This clone showed up just once. The rearrangement joins TRBV9 to TRBJ2-1, with TRBD2 matching over 12 bases. The CDR3 covers 17 residues. With 3 bases clipped from V and 3 bases from J, the junction kept 7 bases outside the gene matches. Germline CDR1 is SGDLS and CDR2 is YYNGEE. The CDR3: CASSARLAGVSYNEQFF. The CDR3 coding sequence is TGTGCCAGCAGCGCGAGACTAGCGGGAGTGAGCTACAATGAGCAGTTCTTC.

This chain joins TRBV9 and TRBJ1-2, with a possible D match to TRBD1 (6 bases). This CDR3 has 14 amino acids. The V gene's germline CDR1 is SGDLS and CDR2 YYNGEE. The ends were cut back, 2 bases at V and 7 bases at J, with 15 bases in the middle. Here the CDR3 DNA reads TGTGCCAGCAGCGTCGATCTACAGGGAGCTGGCTACACCTTC. Amino acids: CASSVDLQGAGYTF.